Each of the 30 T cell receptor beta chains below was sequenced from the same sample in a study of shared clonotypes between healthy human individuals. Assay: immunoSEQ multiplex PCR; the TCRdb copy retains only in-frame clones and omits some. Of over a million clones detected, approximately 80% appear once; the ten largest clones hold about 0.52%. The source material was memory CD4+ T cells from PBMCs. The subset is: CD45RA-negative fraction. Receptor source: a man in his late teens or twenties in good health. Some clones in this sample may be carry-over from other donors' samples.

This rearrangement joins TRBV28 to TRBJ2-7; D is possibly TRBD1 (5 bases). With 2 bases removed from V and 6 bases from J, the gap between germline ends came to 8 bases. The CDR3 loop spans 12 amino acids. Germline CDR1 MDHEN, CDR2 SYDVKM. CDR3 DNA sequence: TGTGCCAGCAGTTTAAGGGGTCTCGAGCAGTACTTC. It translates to CASSLRGLEQYF.

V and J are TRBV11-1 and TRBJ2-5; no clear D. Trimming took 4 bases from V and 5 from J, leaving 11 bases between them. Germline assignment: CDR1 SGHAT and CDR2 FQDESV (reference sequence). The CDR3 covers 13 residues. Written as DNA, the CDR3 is TGTGCCAGCAGCTGGGCAGCAAGCGAGACCCAGTACTTC. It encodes CASSWAASETQYF.

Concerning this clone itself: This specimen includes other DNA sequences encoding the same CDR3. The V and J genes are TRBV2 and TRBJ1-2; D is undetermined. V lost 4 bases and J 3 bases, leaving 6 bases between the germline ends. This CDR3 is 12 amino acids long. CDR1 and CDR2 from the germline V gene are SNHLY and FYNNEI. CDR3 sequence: CASSGTDYGYTF. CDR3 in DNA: TGTGCCAGCAGTGGAACAGACTATGGCTACACCTTC.

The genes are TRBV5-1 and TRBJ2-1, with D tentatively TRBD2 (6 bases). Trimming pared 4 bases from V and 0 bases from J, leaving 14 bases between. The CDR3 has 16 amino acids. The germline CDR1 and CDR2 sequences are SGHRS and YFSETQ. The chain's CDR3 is CASSPRPGSSYNEQFF. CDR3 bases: TGCGCCAGCAGCCCCAGACCCGGGAGCTCCTACAATGAGCAGTTCTTC.

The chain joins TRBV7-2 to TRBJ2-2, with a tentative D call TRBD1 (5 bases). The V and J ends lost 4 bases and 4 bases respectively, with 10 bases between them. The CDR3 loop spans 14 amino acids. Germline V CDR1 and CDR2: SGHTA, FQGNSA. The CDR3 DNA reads TGTGCCAGCAGCTCGGGCACAGGCACCGGGGAGCTGTTTTTT. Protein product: CASSSGTGTGELFF.

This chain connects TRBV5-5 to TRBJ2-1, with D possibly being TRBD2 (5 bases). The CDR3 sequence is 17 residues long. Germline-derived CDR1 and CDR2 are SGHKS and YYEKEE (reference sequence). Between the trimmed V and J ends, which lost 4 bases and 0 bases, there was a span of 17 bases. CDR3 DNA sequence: TGTGCCAGCAGCCTCACTCCGGGGTACAGCTCCTACAATGAGCAGTTCTTC. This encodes CASSLTPGYSSYNEQFF.

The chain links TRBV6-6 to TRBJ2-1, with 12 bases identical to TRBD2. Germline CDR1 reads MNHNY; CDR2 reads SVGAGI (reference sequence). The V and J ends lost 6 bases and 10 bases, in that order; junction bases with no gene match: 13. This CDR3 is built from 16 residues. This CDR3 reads CASRALVVLAGGEQFF. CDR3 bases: TGTGCCAGCAGGGCCCTCGTTGTACTAGCGGGAGGAGAGCAGTTCTTC.

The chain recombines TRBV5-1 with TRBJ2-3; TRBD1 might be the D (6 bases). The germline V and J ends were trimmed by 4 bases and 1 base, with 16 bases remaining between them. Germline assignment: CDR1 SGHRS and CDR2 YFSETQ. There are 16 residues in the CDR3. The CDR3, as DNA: TGCGCCAGCAGCACCGTACAGGGAGAGGGCACAGATACGCAGTATTTT. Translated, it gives CASSTVQGEGTDTQYF.

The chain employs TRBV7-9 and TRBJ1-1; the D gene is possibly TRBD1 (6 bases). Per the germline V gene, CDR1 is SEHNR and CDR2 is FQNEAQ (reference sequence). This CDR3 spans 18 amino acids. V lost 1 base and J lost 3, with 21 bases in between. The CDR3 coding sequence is TGTGCCAGCAGCTTAGGGCCCCCGGGCAGGGGATACTACACTGAAGCTTTCTTT. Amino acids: CASSLGPPGRGYYTEAFF.

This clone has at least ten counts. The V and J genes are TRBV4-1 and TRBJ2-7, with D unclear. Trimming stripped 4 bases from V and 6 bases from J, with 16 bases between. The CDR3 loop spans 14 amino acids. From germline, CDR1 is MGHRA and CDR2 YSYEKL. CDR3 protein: CASSPLGRSREQYF. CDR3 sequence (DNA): TGCGCCAGCAGCCCCTTAGGTCGGTCTCGCGAGCAGTACTTC.

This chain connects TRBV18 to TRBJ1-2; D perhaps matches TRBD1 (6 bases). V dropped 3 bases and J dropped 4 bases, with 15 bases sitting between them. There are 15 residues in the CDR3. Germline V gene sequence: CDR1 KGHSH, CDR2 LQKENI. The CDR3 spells CASSPRDNRVYGYTF. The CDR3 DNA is TGTGCCAGCTCACCGAGGGACAACAGGGTCTATGGCTACACCTTC.

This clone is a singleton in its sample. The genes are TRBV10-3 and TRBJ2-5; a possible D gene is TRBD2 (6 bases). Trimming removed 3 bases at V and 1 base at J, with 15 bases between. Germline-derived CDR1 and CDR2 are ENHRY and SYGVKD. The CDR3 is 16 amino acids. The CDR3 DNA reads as TGTGCCATCAGTGACCTCGAGTGGAGGGTCCAAGAGACCCAGTACTTC. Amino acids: CAISDLEWRVQETQYF.

The CDR3: CASSVGTGRDTQYF. The DNA of the CDR3 is TGTGCCAGCAGCGTAGGTACGGGAAGGGATACGCAGTATTTT. The chain links TRBV9 to TRBJ2-3, with a possible D match to TRBD2 (5 bases). Trimming left V 0 bases short and J 6 bases short, with 11 bases between. The CDR3 is made up of 14 amino acids. Germline loops: CDR1 SGDLS, CDR2 YYNGEE.

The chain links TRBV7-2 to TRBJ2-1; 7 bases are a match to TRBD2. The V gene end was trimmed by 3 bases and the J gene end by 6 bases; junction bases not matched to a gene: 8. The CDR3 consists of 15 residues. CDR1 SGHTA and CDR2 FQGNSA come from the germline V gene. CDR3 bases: TGTGCCAGCAGCTTGGGACTACCCTCCACCAATGAGCAGTTCTTC. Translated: CASSLGLPSTNEQFF.

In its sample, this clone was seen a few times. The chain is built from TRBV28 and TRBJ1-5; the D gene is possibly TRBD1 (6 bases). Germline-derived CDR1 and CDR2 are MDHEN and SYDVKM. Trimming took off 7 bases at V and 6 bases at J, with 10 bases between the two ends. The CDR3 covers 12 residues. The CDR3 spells CASKQGSQPQHF. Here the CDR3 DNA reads TGTGCCAGCAAACAGGGAAGTCAGCCCCAGCATTTT.

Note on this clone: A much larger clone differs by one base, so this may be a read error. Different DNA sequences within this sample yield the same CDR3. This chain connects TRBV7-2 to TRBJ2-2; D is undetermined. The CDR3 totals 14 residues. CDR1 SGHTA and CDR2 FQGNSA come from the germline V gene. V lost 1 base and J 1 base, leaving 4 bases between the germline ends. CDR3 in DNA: TGTGCCAGCAGCTTAGACTGGAACACCGGGGAGCTGTTTTTT. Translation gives CASSLDWNTGELFF.

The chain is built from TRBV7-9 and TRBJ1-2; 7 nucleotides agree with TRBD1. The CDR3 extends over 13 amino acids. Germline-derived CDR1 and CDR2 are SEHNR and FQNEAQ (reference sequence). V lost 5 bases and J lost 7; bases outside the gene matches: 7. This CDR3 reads CASSPDRSSGYTF. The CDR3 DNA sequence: TGTGCCAGCAGCCCGGACAGGAGTTCTGGCTACACCTTC.

The CDR3 DNA reads as TGTGCTACTATGGGACTAGCGGAATTTCAAGAGACCCAGTACTTC. It is translated as CATMGLAEFQETQYF. The chain combines TRBV6-5 with TRBJ2-5; 11 positions agree with TRBD2. This CDR3 is 15 amino acids long. Germline CDR1 MNHEY, CDR2 SVGAGI.

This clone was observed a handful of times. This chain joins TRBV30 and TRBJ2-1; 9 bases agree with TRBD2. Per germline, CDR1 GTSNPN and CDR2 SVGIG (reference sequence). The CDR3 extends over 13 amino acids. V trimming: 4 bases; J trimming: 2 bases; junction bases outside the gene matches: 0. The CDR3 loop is CAWTSGAYNEQFF. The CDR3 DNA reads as TGTGCCTGGACTAGCGGGGCCTACAATGAGCAGTTCTTC.

CDR3 loop: CASSYLPGTGDHEQYF. CDR3 coding DNA: TGTGCCAGCAGCTACCTTCCCGGGACAGGGGACCACGAGCAGTACTTC. The chain links TRBV7-9 to TRBJ2-7; TRBD1 matches at 10 bases. The junction had 11 bases not matched to a gene; V was cut back by 4 bases and J by 5 bases. The germline gives CDR1 SEHNR, CDR2 FQNEAQ (reference sequence). The CDR3 sequence is 16 residues long.

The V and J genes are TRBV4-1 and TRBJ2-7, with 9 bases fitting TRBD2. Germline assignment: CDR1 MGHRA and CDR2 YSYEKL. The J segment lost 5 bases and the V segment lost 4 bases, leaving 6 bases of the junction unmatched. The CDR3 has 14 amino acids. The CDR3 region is CASSRGLAWHEQYF. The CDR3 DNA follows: TGCGCCAGCAGCCGGGGACTAGCTTGGCACGAGCAGTACTTC.

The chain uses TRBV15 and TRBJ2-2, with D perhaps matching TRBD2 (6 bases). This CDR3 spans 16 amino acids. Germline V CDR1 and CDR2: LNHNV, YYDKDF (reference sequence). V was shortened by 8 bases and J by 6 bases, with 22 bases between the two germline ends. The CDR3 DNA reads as TGTGCCACCCCCAAGGTTAGCGTTGGGGAGGCCGGGGAGCTGTTTTTT. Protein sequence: CATPKVSVGEAGELFF.

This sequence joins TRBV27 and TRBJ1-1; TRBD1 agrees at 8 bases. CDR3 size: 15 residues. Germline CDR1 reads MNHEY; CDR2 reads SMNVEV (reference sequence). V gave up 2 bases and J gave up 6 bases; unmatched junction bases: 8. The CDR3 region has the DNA TGTGCCAGCAGTTTACGGACAGGGATCTCTGCTGAAGCTTTCTTT. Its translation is CASSLRTGISAEAFF.

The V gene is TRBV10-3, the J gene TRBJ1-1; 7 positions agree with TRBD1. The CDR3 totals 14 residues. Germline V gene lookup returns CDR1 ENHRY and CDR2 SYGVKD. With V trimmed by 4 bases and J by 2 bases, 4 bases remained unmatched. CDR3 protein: CAISAQGENTEAFF. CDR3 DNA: TGTGCCATCAGTGCGCAGGGGGAAAACACTGAAGCTTTCTTT.

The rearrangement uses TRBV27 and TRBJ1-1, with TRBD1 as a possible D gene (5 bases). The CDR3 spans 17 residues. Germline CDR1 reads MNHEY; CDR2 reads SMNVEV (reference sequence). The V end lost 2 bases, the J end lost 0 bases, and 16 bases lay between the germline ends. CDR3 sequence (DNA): TGTGCCAGCAGTTTAAAAGCAGGGTATCCCATGAACACTGAAGCTTTCTTT. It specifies CASSLKAGYPMNTEAFF.

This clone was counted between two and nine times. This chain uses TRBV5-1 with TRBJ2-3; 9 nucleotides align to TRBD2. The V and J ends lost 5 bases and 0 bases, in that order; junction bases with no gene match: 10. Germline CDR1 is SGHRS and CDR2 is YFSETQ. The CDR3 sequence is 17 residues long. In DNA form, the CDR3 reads TGCGCCAGCAGTAGCGGCGCGGGAGGGCCGAGCACAGATACGCAGTATTTT. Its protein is CASSSGAGGPSTDTQYF.

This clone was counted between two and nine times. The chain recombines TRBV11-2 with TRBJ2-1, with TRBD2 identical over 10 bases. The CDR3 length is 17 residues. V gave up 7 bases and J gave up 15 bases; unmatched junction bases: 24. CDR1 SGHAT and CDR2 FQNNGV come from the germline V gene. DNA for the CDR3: TGTGCCAGCACTCCAGGGGCAATAGCGGGAGGTAGTACAATATTGTTCTTC. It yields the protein CASTPGAIAGGSTILFF.

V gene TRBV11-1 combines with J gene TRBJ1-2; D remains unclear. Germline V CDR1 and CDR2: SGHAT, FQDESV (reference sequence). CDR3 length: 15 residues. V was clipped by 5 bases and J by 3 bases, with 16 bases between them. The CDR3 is CASSNYLDRDYGYTF. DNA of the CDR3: TGTGCCAGCAGCAATTACTTAGACCGGGACTATGGCTACACCTTC. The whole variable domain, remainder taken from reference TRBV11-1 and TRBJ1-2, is EAEVAQSPRYKITEKSQAVAFWCDPISGHATLYWYRQILGQGPELLVQFQDESVVDDSQLPKDRFSAERLKGVDSTLKIQPAELGDSAMYLCASSNYLDRDYGYTFGSGTRLTVV.

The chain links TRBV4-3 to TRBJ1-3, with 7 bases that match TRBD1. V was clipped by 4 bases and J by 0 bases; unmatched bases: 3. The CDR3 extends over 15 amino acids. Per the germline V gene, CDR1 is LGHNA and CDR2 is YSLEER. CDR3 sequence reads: CASSLDRSSGNTIYF. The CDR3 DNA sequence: TGCGCCAGCAGCCTGGACAGGTCCTCTGGAAACACCATATATTTT.

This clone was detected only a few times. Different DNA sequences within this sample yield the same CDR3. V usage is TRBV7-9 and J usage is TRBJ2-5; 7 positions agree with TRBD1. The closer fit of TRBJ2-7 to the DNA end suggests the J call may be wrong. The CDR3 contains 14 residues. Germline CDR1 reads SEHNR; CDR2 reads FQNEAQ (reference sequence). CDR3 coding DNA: TGTGCCAGCAGCGCGACACAGGGGCCCTACGAGCAGTACTTC. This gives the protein CASSATQGPYEQYF.